These 18 T cell receptor beta chains came from one sample sequenced in a study of CD8+ T cells in alopecia areata. Sequencing templates came from extracted RNA that was reverse transcribed into cDNA. The assay was immunoSEQ multiplex PCR, and TCRdb's table has in-frame clones only and misses some. The table lists 120,000 or so clones, 40% to 55% of them singletons, with roughly 10% in the top ten. Specimen: NKG2D-low CD8+ T cells sorted from blood. Receptors were obtained from a human donor with alopecia areata.

This clone has a single count. The chain links TRBV23-1 to TRBJ2-5; maybe TRBD1 (6 bases). TRBV23-1 is designated an ORF whose function remains uncertain. The V end was cut by 3 bases, the J end by 2 bases, with 10 bases between. The CDR3 totals 14 residues. The CDR3 loop is CASSHQQGQETQYF. In DNA, the CDR3 is TGCGCCAGCAGTCATCAACAGGGACAAGAGACCCAGTACTTC.

In this sample, this clone turned up once. J is TRBJ2-2 and V is TRBV29-1; D remains ambiguous. Looked up from germline, CDR1 is SQVTM and CDR2 is ANQGSEA. The length of the CDR3 is 12 residues. V shed 7 bases and J shed 4 bases, with 10 bases lying between them. The CDR3 coding sequence is TGCAGCGCCGGGCCTACCACCGGGGAGCTGTTTTTT. Its protein is CSAGPTTGELFF.

The chain links TRBV2 to TRBJ2-5; no reliable D call. Germline values: CDR1 SNHLY, CDR2 FYNNEI. V lost 2 bases, J lost 0 bases, and 4 bases lay in between. The CDR3 covers 13 residues. CDR3 DNA sequence: TGTGCCAGCAGTGAATTCAACCAAGAGACCCAGTACTTC. It is translated as CASSEFNQETQYF.

The V and J genes are TRBV29-1 and TRBJ2-2; possible D gene TRBD1, 6 bases. The CDR3 runs 14 residues. V lost 5 bases and J 1 base, leaving 11 bases between the germline ends. In germline, CDR1 is SQVTM, CDR2 ANQGSEA. CDR3 in amino acids: CSVRDRRNTGELFF. CDR3 nucleotides: TGCAGCGTTCGAGACAGGAGGAACACCGGGGAGCTGTTTTTT.

This sequence joins TRBV30 and TRBJ2-7, with 9 positions matching TRBD2. This CDR3 spans 13 amino acids. V lost 3 bases to trimming and J lost 0 bases; unmatched junction nucleotides: 0. Germline lookup yields CDR1 GTSNPN and CDR2 SVGIG (reference sequence). The chain's CDR3 is CAWRTSGSYEQYF. Here the CDR3 DNA reads TGTGCCTGGAGGACTAGCGGCTCCTACGAGCAGTACTTC.

The chain is built from TRBV27 and TRBJ1-2; D is undetermined. Germline CDR1 and CDR2: MNHEY and SMNVEV (reference sequence). The CDR3 totals 13 residues. V was clipped by 5 bases and J by 5 bases, with 12 bases between them. For the CDR3, the DNA is TGTGCCAGCAGTGAGAGCGGATTGTATGGCTACACCTTC. The encoded protein is CASSESGLYGYTF.

The V gene is TRBV27, the J gene TRBJ2-1, with no clear D. Trimming took 7 bases from V and 2 from J, leaving 9 bases between them. Germline CDR1 MNHEY, CDR2 SMNVEV (reference sequence). The CDR3 is made up of 13 amino acids. DNA for the CDR3: TGTGCCAGCACGGACCAGACCTACAATGAGCAGTTCTTC. Its protein product is CASTDQTYNEQFF.

The V call is TRBV15, the J call TRBJ1-2; the D gene is possibly TRBD1 (5 bases). The length of the CDR3 is 12 residues. Trimming left V 6 bases short and J 8 bases short, with 13 bases between. Germline CDR1 and CDR2: LNHNV and YYDKDF (reference sequence). CDR3 sequence reads: CATSDQGSGYTF. DNA for the CDR3: TGTGCCACCAGTGACCAGGGAAGCGGCTACACCTTC.

The rearrangement uses TRBV14 and TRBJ2-3, with TRBD2 matching 15 bases. J gave up 6 bases and V 4 bases, and 11 bases lay outside the gene matches. The V gene's germline CDR1 is SGHDN and CDR2 FVKESK. CDR3 length: 18 residues. CDR3 protein: CASSPFGLAGGPPDTQYF. The CDR3, as DNA: TGTGCCAGCAGCCCTTTTGGACTAGCGGGAGGGCCCCCGGATACGCAGTATTTT.

This sequence joins TRBV30 and TRBJ1-1; unclear D gene. This CDR3 comprises 12 residues. The ends were cut back, 2 bases at V and 12 bases at J, with 16 bases in the middle. Germline-derived CDR1 and CDR2 are GTSNPN and SVGIG (reference sequence). The CDR3 loop reads CAWSLVDWEPFF. The CDR3 DNA is TGTGCCTGGAGTTTAGTGGACTGGGAGCCTTTCTTT.

This clone was seen once. The chain employs TRBV4-3 and TRBJ2-6; either TRBD1 or TRBD2 may fit D (5 bases each). The CDR3 consists of 17 residues. Per germline, CDR1 LGHNA and CDR2 YSLEER. V lost 1 base to trimming and J lost 1 base, with 11 bases between them. The CDR3 reads CASSQGDGGSGANVLTF. The CDR3 coding sequence is TGCGCCAGCAGCCAAGGGGACGGCGGATCTGGGGCCAACGTCCTGACTTTC.

This clone has a handful of counts. The chain combines TRBV29-1 with TRBJ2-3, with 8 bases that match TRBD2. With V trimmed by 6 bases and J by 2 bases, 4 bases remained unmatched. CDR1 is SQVTM, CDR2 ANQGSEA, per germline. The CDR3 contains 13 residues. Here the CDR3 reads CSVGAGDTDTQYF. For the CDR3, the DNA is TGCAGCGTAGGAGCGGGGGACACAGATACGCAGTATTTT.

The table lists this clone with a few counts. The sample has other DNA sequences that encode this CDR3 too. This sequence joins TRBV27 and TRBJ2-7; D remains ambiguous. The V end lost 4 bases, the J end lost 1 base, and 2 bases lay between the germline ends. The CDR3 sequence is 11 residues long. Germline CDR1 reads MNHEY; CDR2 reads SMNVEV (reference sequence). The CDR3 is CASSSSYEQYF. The CDR3 region has the DNA TGTGCCAGCAGTTCGTCCTACGAGCAGTACTTC.

The chain uses TRBV29-1 and TRBJ2-2; D is unclear. There are 14 residues in the CDR3. The V gene lost 4 bases and the J gene lost 7 bases, with 16 bases spanning the gap. Germline lookup yields CDR1 SQVTM and CDR2 ANQGSEA. The CDR3, as DNA: TGCAGCGTTGTAACAATGGAGCCCGGCGGGGAGCTGTTTTTT. Translated, it gives CSVVTMEPGGELFF.

The chain combines TRBV11-3 with TRBJ2-3; D is possibly TRBD2 (6 bases). The CDR3 covers 13 residues. Germline V gene data show CDR1 as SGHNT and CDR2 as YENEEA. Trimming left V 6 bases short and J 2 bases short, with 9 bases between. CDR3 region: CASRTRDTDTQYF. As DNA, the CDR3 is TGTGCCAGCAGGACTAGAGACACAGATACGCAGTATTTT.

The rearrangement uses TRBV5-1 and TRBJ1-1; 7 positions match TRBD1. V shed 3 bases and J 1 base; nucleotides not matched to a gene: 6. Germline CDR1 is SGHRS and CDR2 is YFSETQ. This CDR3 contains 15 residues. As DNA, the CDR3 is TGCGCCAGCAGCTACCGGGACAGTGGGAACACTGAAGCTTTCTTT. Residues: CASSYRDSGNTEAFF.

The V call is TRBV29-1, the J call TRBJ1-2, with a weak D call TRBD1 (5 bases). Looked up from germline, CDR1 is SQVTM and CDR2 is ANQGSEA. The CDR3 extends over 12 amino acids. Trimming shortened V by 8 bases and J by 4 bases, and 14 bases separated the two germline ends. The CDR3 here is CSFGGETYGYTF. CDR3 in DNA: TGCAGCTTCGGAGGGGAGACCTATGGCTACACCTTC.

This clone was picked up a small number of times. The rearrangement uses TRBV29-1 and TRBJ1-1, with D unclear. Trimming took off 4 bases at V and 2 bases at J, with 8 bases between the two ends. Germline CDR1 SQVTM, CDR2 ANQGSEA. CDR3 length equals 12 residues. The CDR3 reads CSVGFSNTEAFF. In DNA, the CDR3 is TGCAGCGTTGGGTTCAGTAACACTGAAGCTTTCTTT.